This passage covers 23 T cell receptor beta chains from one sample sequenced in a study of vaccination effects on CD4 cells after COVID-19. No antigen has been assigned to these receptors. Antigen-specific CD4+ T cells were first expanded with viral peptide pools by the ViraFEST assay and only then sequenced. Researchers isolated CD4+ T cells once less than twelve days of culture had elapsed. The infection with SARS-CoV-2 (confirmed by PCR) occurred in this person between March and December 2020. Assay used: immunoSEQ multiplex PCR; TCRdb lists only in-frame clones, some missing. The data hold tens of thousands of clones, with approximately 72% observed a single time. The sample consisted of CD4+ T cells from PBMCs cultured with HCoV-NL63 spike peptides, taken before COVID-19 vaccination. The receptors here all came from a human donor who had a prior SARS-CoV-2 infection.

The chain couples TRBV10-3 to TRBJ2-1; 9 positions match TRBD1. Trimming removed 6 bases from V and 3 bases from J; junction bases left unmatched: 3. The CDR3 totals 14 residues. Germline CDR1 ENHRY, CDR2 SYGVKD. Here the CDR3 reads CAIRQGANYNEQFF. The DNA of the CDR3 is TGTGCCATCAGACAGGGGGCTAACTACAATGAGCAGTTCTTC.

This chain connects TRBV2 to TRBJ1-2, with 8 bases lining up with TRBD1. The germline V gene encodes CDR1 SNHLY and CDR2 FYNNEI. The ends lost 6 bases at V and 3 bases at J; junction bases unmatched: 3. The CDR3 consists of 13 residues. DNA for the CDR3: TGTGCCAGCAGCCAGGGACAGGACTATGGCTACACCTTC. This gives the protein CASSQGQDYGYTF.

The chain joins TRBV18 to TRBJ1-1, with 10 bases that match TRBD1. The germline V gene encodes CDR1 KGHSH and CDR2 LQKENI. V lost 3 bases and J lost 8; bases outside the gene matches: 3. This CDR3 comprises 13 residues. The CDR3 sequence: CASSPGQGEEAFF. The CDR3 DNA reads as TGTGCCAGCTCACCTGGACAGGGGGAGGAAGCTTTCTTT.

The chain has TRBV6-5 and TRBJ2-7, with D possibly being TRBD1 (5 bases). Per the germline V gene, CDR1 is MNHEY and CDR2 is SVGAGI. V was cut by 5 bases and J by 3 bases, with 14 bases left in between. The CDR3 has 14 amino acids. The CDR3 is CASSNQGSGYEQYF. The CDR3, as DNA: TGTGCCAGCAGTAACCAGGGTTCGGGCTACGAGCAGTACTTC.

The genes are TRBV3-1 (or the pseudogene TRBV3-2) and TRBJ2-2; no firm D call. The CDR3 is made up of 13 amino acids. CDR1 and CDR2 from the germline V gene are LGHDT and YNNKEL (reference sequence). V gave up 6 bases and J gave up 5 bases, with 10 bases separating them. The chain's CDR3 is CASRVGKTGELFF. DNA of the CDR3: TGTGCCAGCAGAGTGGGCAAGACCGGGGAGCTGTTTTTT.

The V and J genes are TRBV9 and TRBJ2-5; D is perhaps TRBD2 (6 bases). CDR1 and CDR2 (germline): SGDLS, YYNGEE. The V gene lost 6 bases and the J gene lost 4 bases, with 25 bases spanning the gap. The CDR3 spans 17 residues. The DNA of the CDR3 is TGTGCCAGCACCGTTAGGCGGAGGCGGGAAACGCGAGAGACCCAGTACTTC. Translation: CASTVRRRRETRETQYF.

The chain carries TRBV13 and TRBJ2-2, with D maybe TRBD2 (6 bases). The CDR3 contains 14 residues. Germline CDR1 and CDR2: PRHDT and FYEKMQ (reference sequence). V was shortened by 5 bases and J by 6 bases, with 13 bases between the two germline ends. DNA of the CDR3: TGTGCCAGCAGCCCCAGGGAGGCGGCCGGGGAGCTGTTTTTT. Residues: CASSPREAAGELFF.

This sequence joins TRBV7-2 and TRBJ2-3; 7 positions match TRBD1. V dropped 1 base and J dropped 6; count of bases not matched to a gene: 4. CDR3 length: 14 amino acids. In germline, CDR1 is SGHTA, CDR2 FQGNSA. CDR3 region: CASSLGGGRDTQYF. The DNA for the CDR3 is TGTGCCAGCAGCTTAGGAGGGGGCCGGGATACGCAGTATTTT.

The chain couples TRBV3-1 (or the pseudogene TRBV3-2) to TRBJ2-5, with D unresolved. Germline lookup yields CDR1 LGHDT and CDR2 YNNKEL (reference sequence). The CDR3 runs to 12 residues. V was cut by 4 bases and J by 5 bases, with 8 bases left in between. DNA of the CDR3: TGTGCCAGCAGCCTAGGATACGAGACCCAGTACTTC. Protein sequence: CASSLGYETQYF.

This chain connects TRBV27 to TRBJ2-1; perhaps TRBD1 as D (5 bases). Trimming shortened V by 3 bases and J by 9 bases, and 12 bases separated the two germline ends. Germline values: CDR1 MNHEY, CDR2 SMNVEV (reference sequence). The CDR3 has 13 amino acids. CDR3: CASSFNGHGEQFF. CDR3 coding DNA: TGTGCCAGCAGTTTTAATGGACACGGTGAGCAGTTCTTC.

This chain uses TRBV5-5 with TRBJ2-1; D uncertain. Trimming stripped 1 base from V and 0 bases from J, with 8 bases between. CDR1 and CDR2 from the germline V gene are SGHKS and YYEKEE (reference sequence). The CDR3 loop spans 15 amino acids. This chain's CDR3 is CASSLRVYSYNEQFF. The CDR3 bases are TGTGCCAGCAGCTTGCGGGTCTACTCCTACAATGAGCAGTTCTTC.

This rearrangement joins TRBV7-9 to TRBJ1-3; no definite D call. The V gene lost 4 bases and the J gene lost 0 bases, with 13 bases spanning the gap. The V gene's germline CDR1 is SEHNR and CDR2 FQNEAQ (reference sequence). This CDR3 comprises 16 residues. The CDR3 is CASSSEWNLSGNTIYF. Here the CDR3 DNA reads TGTGCCAGCAGCTCCGAATGGAATCTCTCTGGAAACACCATATATTTT.

CDR3 residues: CSVSSGKRDTQYF. CDR3 DNA: TGCAGCGTTTCTAGCGGTAAGAGAGATACGCAGTATTTT. This chain connects TRBV29-1 to TRBJ2-3; 7 positions agree with TRBD2. The CDR3 contains 13 residues. In germline, CDR1 is SQVTM, CDR2 ANQGSEA. Trimming at V came to 5 bases and at J to 5 bases, leaving 7 bases not matched to a gene.

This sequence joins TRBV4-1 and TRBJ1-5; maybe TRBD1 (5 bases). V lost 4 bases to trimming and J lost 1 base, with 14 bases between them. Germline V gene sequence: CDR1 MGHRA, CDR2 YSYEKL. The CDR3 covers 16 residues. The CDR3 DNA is TGCGCCAGCAGCCGCGAGGGGTGGGAGAGCAATCAGCCCCAGCATTTT. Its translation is CASSREGWESNQPQHF.

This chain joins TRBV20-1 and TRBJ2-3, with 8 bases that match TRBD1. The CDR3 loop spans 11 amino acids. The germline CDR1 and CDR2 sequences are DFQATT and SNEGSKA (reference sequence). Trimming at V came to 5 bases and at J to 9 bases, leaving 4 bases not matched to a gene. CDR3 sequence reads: CSAPTGGTQYF. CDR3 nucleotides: TGCAGTGCTCCAACAGGGGGGACGCAGTATTTT.

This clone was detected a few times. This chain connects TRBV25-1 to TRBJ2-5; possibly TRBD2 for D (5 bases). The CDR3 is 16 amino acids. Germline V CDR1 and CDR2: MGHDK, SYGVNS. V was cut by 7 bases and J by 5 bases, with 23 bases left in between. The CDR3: CASIFLLWARGETQYF. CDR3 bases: TGTGCCAGCATTTTTCTCCTCTGGGCTCGAGGGGAGACCCAGTACTTC.

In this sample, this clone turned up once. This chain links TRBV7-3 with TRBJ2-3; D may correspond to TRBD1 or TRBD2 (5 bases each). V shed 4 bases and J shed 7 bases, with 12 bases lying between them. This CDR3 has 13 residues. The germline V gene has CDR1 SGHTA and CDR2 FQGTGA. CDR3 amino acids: CASSSGPANTQYF. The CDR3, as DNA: TGTGCCAGCAGCTCGGGACCCGCGAATACGCAGTATTTT.

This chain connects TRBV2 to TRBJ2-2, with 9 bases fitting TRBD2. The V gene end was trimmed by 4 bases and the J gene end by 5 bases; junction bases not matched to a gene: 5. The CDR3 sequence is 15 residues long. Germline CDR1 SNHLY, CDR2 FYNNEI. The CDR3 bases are TGTGCCAGCAGTGGCCTAGCGGGGTGGACCGGGGAGCTGTTTTTT. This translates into CASSGLAGWTGELFF.

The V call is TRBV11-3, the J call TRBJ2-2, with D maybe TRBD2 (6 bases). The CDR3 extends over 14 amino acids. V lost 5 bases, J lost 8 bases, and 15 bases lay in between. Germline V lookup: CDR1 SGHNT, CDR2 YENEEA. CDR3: CASSLGGEEGELFF. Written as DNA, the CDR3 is TGTGCCAGCAGCCTGGGGGGAGAGGAGGGGGAGCTGTTTTTT.

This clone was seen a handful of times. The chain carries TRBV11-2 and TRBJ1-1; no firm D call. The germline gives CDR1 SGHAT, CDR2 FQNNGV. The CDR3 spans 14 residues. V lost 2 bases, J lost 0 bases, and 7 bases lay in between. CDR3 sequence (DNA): TGTGCCAGCAGCTTATTGACTGTGAACACTGAAGCTTTCTTT. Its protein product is CASSLLTVNTEAFF.

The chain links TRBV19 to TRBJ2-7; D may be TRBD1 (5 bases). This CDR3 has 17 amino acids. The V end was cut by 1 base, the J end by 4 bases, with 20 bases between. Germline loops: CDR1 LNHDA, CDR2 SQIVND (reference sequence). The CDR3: CASSIGTTGRGGYEQYF. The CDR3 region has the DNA TGTGCCAGTAGTATAGGAACTACAGGAAGGGGCGGATACGAGCAGTACTTC. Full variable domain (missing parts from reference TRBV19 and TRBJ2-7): DGGITQSPKYLFRKEGQNVTLSCEQNLNHDAMYWYRQDPGQGLRLIYYSQIVNDFQKGDIAEGYSVSREKKESFPLTVTSAQKNPTAFYLCASSIGTTGRGGYEQYFGPGTRLTVT.

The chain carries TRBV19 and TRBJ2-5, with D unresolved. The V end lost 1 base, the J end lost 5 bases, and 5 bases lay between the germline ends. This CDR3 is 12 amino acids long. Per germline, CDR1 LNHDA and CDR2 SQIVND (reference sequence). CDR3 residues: CASSIAEETQYF. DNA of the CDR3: TGTGCCAGTAGTATAGCAGAGGAGACCCAGTACTTC. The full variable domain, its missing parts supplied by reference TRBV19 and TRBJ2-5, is DGGITQSPKYLFRKEGQNVTLSCEQNLNHDAMYWYRQDPGQGLRLIYYSQIVNDFQKGDIAEGYSVSREKKESFPLTVTSAQKNPTAFYLCASSIAEETQYFGPGTRLLVL.

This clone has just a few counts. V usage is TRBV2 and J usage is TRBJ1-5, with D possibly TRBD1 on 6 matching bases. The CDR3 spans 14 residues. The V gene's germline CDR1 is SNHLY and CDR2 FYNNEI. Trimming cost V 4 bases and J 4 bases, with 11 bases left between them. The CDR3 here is CASSARGLNQPQHF. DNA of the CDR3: TGTGCCAGCAGTGCCAGGGGTTTAAATCAGCCCCAGCATTTT.